The 21 T cell receptor beta chains in this list originate from one sample, sequenced in a study of T cells in Graves' hyperthyroidism and ophthalmopathy. Researchers amplified the TCR beta CDR3 regions from RNA transcripts. The HTBI primer set drove a first-round RT-PCR of the TCR CDR3. TCRdb re-called the multiplex PCR reads through MiXCR, storing one row per CDR3 protein. The table has roughly 840,000 distinct CDR3 sequences, 38% seen once. The source material was blood. The receptors were sampled from a man aged 18-30 years with Graves' hyperthyroidism.

This clonotype occurred many times. Mismatch with germline at one junction end may stem from a read error. V gene TRBV10-3 combines with J gene TRBJ2-7; tentatively, D is TRBD1 (6 bases). Germline CDR1 and CDR2: ENHRY and SYGVKD. This CDR3 contains 14 residues. The CDR3 coding sequence is TGTGCCAGCAGTTACTCTGGGGGCACCTACGAGCAGTACTTC. Translated: CASSYSGGTYEQYF.

This clonotype was counted ten times or more. This sequence joins TRBV10-3 and TRBJ2-7; no firm D call. Germline CDR1 ENHRY, CDR2 SYGVKD. V lost 2 bases and J lost 2, with 7 bases in between. The CDR3 spans 13 residues. The CDR3 sequence is CAISEPLAYEQYF. The CDR3 bases are TGTGCCATCAGTGAGCCCTTGGCCTACGAGCAGTACTTC.

This clonotype was seen many times. The V and J genes are TRBV15 and TRBJ2-7; the D is unclear. The CDR3 is made up of 16 amino acids. Germline CDR1 and CDR2: LNHNV and YYDKDF (reference sequence). The V end was cut by 2 bases, the J end by 1 base, with 15 bases between. CDR3 residues: CATSRSSPVTSYEQYF. The CDR3 region has the DNA TGTGCCACCAGCAGATCTTCCCCGGTTACTTCCTACGAGCAGTACTTC.

This clonotype occurred once. A much larger clone lies a single base off, so this may be a read error. This chain links TRBV7-9 with TRBJ2-5; weak D call: TRBD2 (6 bases). Germline-derived CDR1 and CDR2 are SEHNR and FQNEAQ (reference sequence). This CDR3 is built from 13 residues. Trimming removed 3 bases at V and 7 bases at J, with 12 bases between. The CDR3 spells CASSFAGSGTQYF. CDR3 nucleotide sequence: TGTGCCAGCAGCTTTGCGGGGTCAGGGACCCAGTACTTC. The variable domain in full, completed from reference TRBV7-9 and TRBJ2-5, reads DTGVSQNPRHKITKRGQNVTFRCDPISEHNRLYWYRQTLGQGPEFLTYFQNEAQLEKSRLLSDRFSAERPKGSFSTLEIQRTEQGDSAMYLCASSFAGSGTQYFGPGTRLLVL.

The CDR3: CASSSGDATNEKLFF. The CDR3 DNA follows: TGTGCCAGCAGTTCGGGGGATGCAACTAATGAAAAACTGTTTTTT. V gene TRBV12-3 or TRBV12-4 combines with J gene TRBJ1-4; D might be TRBD1 (5 bases). The CDR3 loop spans 15 amino acids. The V end lost 4 bases, the J end lost 0 bases, and 9 bases lay between the germline ends.

This clonotype was counted a few times. The chain carries TRBV5-1 and TRBJ1-1; perhaps TRBD1 as D (5 bases). Trimming removed 2 bases at V and 1 base at J, with 21 bases between. Germline V CDR1 and CDR2: SGHRS, YFSETQ. This CDR3 has 18 amino acids. CDR3 in amino acids: CASSFLGDALPQNTEAFF. DNA for the CDR3: TGCGCCAGCAGCTTCTTGGGGGACGCGCTACCTCAGAACACTGAAGCTTTCTTT.

As regards this clonotype: With a much larger clone just one base away, this may be a read error. The chain recombines TRBV12-3 or TRBV12-4 with TRBJ1-6; D is unresolved. Deletions cut 6 bases from V and 8 bases from J, with 11 bases between. The CDR3 is made up of 13 amino acids. CDR3 nucleotides: TGTGCCAGCAGCGGCGGCCGGCATTCACCCCTCCACTTT. Its protein is CASSGGRHSPLHF.

The chain carries TRBV4-1 and TRBJ1-6; D is unclear. The germline gives CDR1 MGHRA, CDR2 YSYEKL. This CDR3 comprises 16 residues. V dropped 3 bases and J dropped 8 bases, with 17 bases sitting between them. The CDR3 protein is CASSQDGSLGYSPLHF. The CDR3 DNA follows: TGCGCCAGCAGCCAGGACGGGTCCCTGGGCTATTCACCCCTCCACTTT.

The genes are TRBV7-9 and TRBJ1-3, with D unclear. Trimming left V 4 bases short and J 3 bases short, with 16 bases between. Germline V gives CDR1 SEHNR, CDR2 FQNEAQ (reference sequence). The CDR3 is 16 residues long. In DNA form, the CDR3 reads TGTGCCAGCAGCTCTAACCGGGCAAACCATGGAAACACCATATATTTT. Protein product: CASSSNRANHGNTIYF.

A remark on this clonotype: The conserved phenylalanine or tryptophan normally closing the CDR3 is absent here, so this likely arose from a read error. The genes are TRBV2 and TRBJ1-2; D gene ambiguous. V lost 7 bases and J 4 bases, leaving 10 bases between the germline ends. The CDR3 totals 12 residues. Germline assignment: CDR1 SNHLY and CDR2 FYNNEI. The CDR3 loop reads CASKEGIYGYTL. The CDR3 DNA reads TGTGCCAGCAAAGAAGGGATCTATGGCTACACCCTC.

This clonotype was picked up many times. This chain connects TRBV20-1 to TRBJ2-5, with D possibly being TRBD2 (5 bases). The CDR3 length is 13 residues. V was clipped by 3 bases and J by 5 bases, with 13 bases between them. CDR1 and CDR2 (germline): DFQATT, SNEGSKA (reference sequence). CDR3 loop: CSASRLAWETQYF. CDR3 bases: TGCAGTGCTAGTCGCCTAGCTTGGGAGACCCAGTACTTC.

The chain is built from TRBV7-2 and TRBJ2-7; TRBD2 matches at 7 bases. This CDR3 comprises 14 residues. With 4 bases clipped from V and 2 bases from J, the junction kept 5 bases outside the gene matches. Germline CDR1 reads SGHTA; CDR2 reads FQGNSA. The CDR3 coding sequence is TGTGCCAGCAGCTGGGACTACCTAGCCTACGAGCAGTACTTC. Its protein is CASSWDYLAYEQYF.

Concerning this clonotype itself: A much larger clone sits a single nucleotide away, making a read error possible. J is TRBJ2-5 and V is TRBV24-1; D might be TRBD2 (6 bases). There are 15 residues in the CDR3. Germline CDR1 is KGHDR and CDR2 is SFDVKD. CDR3 region: CAASDLGVGGETQYF. CDR3 nucleotides: TGTGCCGCCAGTGATTTGGGGGTTGGGGGGGAGACCCAGTACTTC.

This clonotype is a singleton in its sample. The chain combines TRBV9 with TRBJ1-1, with D possibly matching TRBD1 (5 bases). Germline V gene lookup returns CDR1 SGDLS and CDR2 YYNGEE. CDR3 size: 15 residues. Trimming shortened V by 4 bases and J by 1 base, and 14 bases separated the two germline ends. DNA for the CDR3: TGTGCCAGCAGCCAAGATAGCACAGGGAACACTGAAGCTTTCTTT. It specifies CASSQDSTGNTEAFF.

This chain joins TRBV9 and TRBJ2-1; D not resolved. From germline, CDR1 is SGDLS and CDR2 YYNGEE. V gave up 2 bases and J gave up 4 bases, with 7 bases separating them. This CDR3 is 13 amino acids long. CDR3 sequence: CASSVTDYNEQFF. As DNA, the CDR3 is TGTGCCAGCAGCGTGACTGATTACAATGAGCAGTTCTTC. The variable domain in full, completed from reference TRBV9 and TRBJ2-1, reads DSGVTQTPKHLITATGQRVTLRCSPRSGDLSVYWYQQSLDQGLQFLIQYYNGEERAKGNILERFSAQQFPDLHSELNLSSLELGDSALYFCASSVTDYNEQFFGPGTRLTVL.

The V gene is TRBV10-3, the J gene TRBJ1-4; 7 positions agree with TRBD1. With 4 bases clipped from V and 3 bases from J, the junction kept 2 bases outside the gene matches. Germline values: CDR1 ENHRY, CDR2 SYGVKD. The CDR3 extends over 14 amino acids. The DNA for the CDR3 is TGTGCCATCAGTGGGGGACAGTCTAATGAAAAACTGTTTTTT. As protein: CAISGGQSNEKLFF.

J is TRBJ2-5 and V is TRBV19; TRBD2 aligns across 13 bases. Germline CDR1 reads LNHDA; CDR2 reads SQIVND (reference sequence). The CDR3 is made up of 14 amino acids. The V and J ends lost 7 bases and 4 bases, in that order; junction bases with no gene match: 3. CDR3: CASTTSGRLETQYF. The CDR3, as DNA: TGTGCCAGTACGACTAGCGGGAGGTTAGAGACCCAGTACTTC.

This clonotype has a single count. A much larger clone differs from this one at a single base, so this may be a read error. This sequence joins TRBV19 and TRBJ2-6, with D unclear. V was trimmed by 5 bases and J by 6 bases, leaving 14 bases between them. This CDR3 has 15 residues. The germline V gene encodes CDR1 LNHDA and CDR2 SQIVND (reference sequence). The CDR3 sequence: CASSVSRPVANVLTF. The DNA of the CDR3 is TGTGCCAGTAGTGTGAGCCGACCCGTGGCCAACGTCCTGACTTTC.

This clonotype turned up a few times. This rearrangement joins TRBV12-3 or TRBV12-4 to TRBJ1-6; D gene unclear. The CDR3 spans 14 residues. With 2 bases removed from V and 6 bases from J, the gap between germline ends came to 8 bases. CDR3 residues: CASSLRRINSPLHF. CDR3 nucleotide sequence: TGTGCCAGCAGTTTAAGGCGGATTAATTCACCCCTCCACTTT.

This chain links TRBV10-2 with TRBJ1-5; 8 bases map to TRBD1. V trimming: 4 bases; J trimming: 5 bases; junction bases outside the gene matches: 7. The length of the CDR3 is 15 residues. Germline V lookup: CDR1 WSHSY, CDR2 SAAADI. CDR3: CASSATDRVDQPQHF. The CDR3 DNA follows: TGCGCCAGCAGTGCCACGGACAGGGTCGATCAGCCCCAGCATTTT.

The chain joins TRBV20-1 to TRBJ1-4; 11 nucleotides match TRBD1. The germline V gene encodes CDR1 DFQATT and CDR2 SNEGSKA (reference sequence). The J segment lost 3 bases and the V segment lost 6 bases, leaving 6 bases of the junction unmatched. This CDR3 is 15 amino acids long. DNA for the CDR3: TGCAGTGCGGCGGGACAGGGGGGAGCTAATGAAAAACTGTTTTTT. It translates to CSAAGQGGANEKLFF.